The clone carrying this T cell receptor beta chain was seen a handful of times. Its antigen is unidentified. This sample stems from a study of T-cell memory formation after mild COVID-19. Overall study: TCR clusters largely stayed donor specific. Whole-study findings and limits: CD8+ contracting clones occupied EMRA, while CD4+ ones occupied mainly CM and EM. Several responding clones turned up in pre-infection memory, indicating that cross-reactive memory may have taken part. Balance between CD4 and CD8 was seen in clones contracting day 15 to 85, and a CD4+ lean was seen in later expanders.

The germline V gene has CDR1 KGHSH and CDR2 LQKENI. J gave up 4 bases and V 3 bases, and 8 bases lay outside the gene matches. The CDR3 is 15 amino acids. MiXCR was run by TCRdb on the 5' RACE reads, yielding one entry per CDR3 protein. The table includes 270,000 or so distinct CDR3 sequences, around 17% detected once. Input material: PBMCs or a T cell subset sorted from them (not recorded which). The V gene is TRBV18, the J gene TRBJ2-5, with 7 positions matching TRBD1. The clonotype originates from a young man who had mild COVID-19 (a few samples of this study predate the infection). Cell type and time point are not known. Here the CDR3 reads CASSPRQGWGETQYF. CDR3 in DNA: TGTGCCAGCTCACCTCGACAGGGTTGGGGAGAGACCCAGTACTTC.